The 26 T cell receptor beta chains listed next were all sequenced from one sample in a study of blood T cell repertoires in COVID-19. Sequencing used immunoSEQ multiplex PCR; TCRdb keeps in-frame clones, though not all of them. The data show around 67,000 clones, more than 75% seen once. Input material: peripheral blood. Every receptor here comes from a human donor in a cohort sampled during active COVID-19.

The genes are TRBV9 and TRBJ1-1; tentatively, D is TRBD1 (5 bases). CDR1 and CDR2 from the germline V gene are SGDLS and YYNGEE. The V and J ends lost 0 bases and 0 bases respectively, with 9 bases between them. CDR3 length: 15 residues. The chain's CDR3 is CASSVVSGMNTEAFF. The CDR3 DNA follows: TGTGCCAGCAGCGTAGTATCAGGGATGAACACTGAAGCTTTCTTT.

The chain joins TRBV21-1 to TRBJ2-7; TRBD1, the D gene given by the table, was not confirmed from the DNA. TRBV21-1 is shown as a pseudogene. The CDR3 covers 13 residues. The CDR3 region has the DNA TGTGCCAGCAGCATAGGGACAGGGGGTGAGCAGTACTTC. Its protein is CASSIGTGGEQYF.

This chain links TRBV11-2 with TRBJ2-3; 7 bases line up with TRBD2. After removal of 5 bases from V and 9 bases from J, the junction contained 17 bases not matched to a gene. This CDR3 region has 16 residues. CDR1 SGHAT and CDR2 FQNNGV come from the germline V gene. The CDR3 reads CASSAPRGGIQITQYF. DNA for the CDR3: TGTGCCAGCAGCGCACCTCGCGGGGGAATACAGATAACGCAGTATTTT.

The rearrangement uses TRBV2 and TRBJ1-1; 10 bases agree with TRBD1. Per the germline V gene, CDR1 is SNHLY and CDR2 is FYNNEI. CDR3 length: 14 amino acids. V lost 9 bases and J lost 4; bases outside the gene matches: 8. CDR3 region: CASARTGGFTEAFF. The CDR3, as DNA: TGTGCCAGTGCCCGGACAGGGGGATTCACTGAAGCTTTCTTT.

The rearrangement uses TRBV6-6 and TRBJ1-5; D is perhaps TRBD1 (6 bases). This CDR3 has 15 residues. The V gene lost 6 bases and the J gene lost 6 bases, with 18 bases spanning the gap. The germline gives CDR1 MNHNY, CDR2 SVGAGI (reference sequence). The chain's CDR3 is CASSFLGGATQPQHF. CDR3 bases: TGTGCCAGCAGCTTCCTAGGGGGGGCGACTCAGCCCCAGCATTTT.

The chain couples TRBV11-2 to TRBJ1-5, with TRBD1 identical over 7 bases. With V trimmed by 4 bases and J by 0 bases, 6 bases remained unmatched. CDR3 length equals 16 residues. CDR1 SGHAT and CDR2 FQNNGV come from the germline V gene. The CDR3 sequence: CASSSLTGYSNQPQHF. The CDR3, as DNA: TGTGCCAGCAGCTCCCTGACAGGGTATAGCAATCAGCCCCAGCATTTT.

The chain uses TRBV6-5 and TRBJ1-2; TRBD1 aligns across 9 bases. The germline CDR1 and CDR2 sequences are MNHEY and SVGAGI. V lost 6 bases, J lost 2 bases, and 7 bases stayed unmatched. This CDR3 region has 15 residues. In nucleotides, the CDR3 is TGTGCCAGCAGCTCCGGGACAGGGTTAAACTATGGCTACACCTTC. It codes for CASSSGTGLNYGYTF.

The J gene is TRBJ1-2, the V gene TRBV13; 8 nucleotides match TRBD1. Germline V gene data show CDR1 as PRHDT and CDR2 as FYEKMQ (reference sequence). Trimming cost V 8 bases and J 4 bases; bases outside gene matches: 6. The CDR3 covers 13 residues. Here the CDR3 reads CASSSGGGYGYTF. CDR3 DNA sequence: TGTGCCAGCTCGTCAGGGGGCGGCTATGGCTACACCTTC.

The chain has TRBV6-1 and TRBJ1-5; 9 bases are a match to TRBD1. V dropped 4 bases and J dropped 6; count of bases not matched to a gene: 10. CDR3 length: 16 amino acids. Germline-derived CDR1 and CDR2 are MNHNS and SASEGT. CDR3 residues: CASSGSGQGGGQPQHF. The DNA for the CDR3 is TGTGCCAGCAGTGGATCGGGACAGGGAGGCGGTCAGCCCCAGCATTTT.

The chain couples TRBV3-1 (or the pseudogene TRBV3-2) to TRBJ2-7; perhaps TRBD2 as D (5 bases). This CDR3 has 15 residues. V gave up 1 base and J gave up 3 bases, with 13 bases separating them. Germline CDR1 reads LGHDT; CDR2 reads YNNKEL (reference sequence). CDR3 region: CASSQGRLGSYEQYF. In DNA form, the CDR3 reads TGTGCCAGCAGCCAAGGGCGGCTAGGGAGCTACGAGCAGTACTTC.

This clone was detected once. The J gene is TRBJ1-5, the V gene TRBV6-6; TRBD1 matches 7 bases. The junction had 5 bases not matched to a gene; V was cut back by 6 bases and J by 3 bases. CDR1 and CDR2 from the germline V gene are MNHNY and SVGAGI (reference sequence). This CDR3 comprises 14 residues. Here the CDR3 DNA reads TGTGCCAGCAGCCAAGGGACAGTCAATCAGCCCCAGCATTTT. Its protein product is CASSQGTVNQPQHF.

This sequence joins TRBV11-2 and TRBJ2-7; D is undetermined. The CDR3 extends over 13 amino acids. Germline CDR1 reads SGHAT; CDR2 reads FQNNGV. V lost 3 bases and J lost 7, with 13 bases in between. The CDR3 spells CASSFGWPREQYF. In DNA, the CDR3 is TGTGCCAGCAGCTTCGGGTGGCCGAGGGAGCAGTACTTC.

The V and J genes are TRBV3-1 (or the pseudogene TRBV3-2) and TRBJ2-5, with 8 positions matching TRBD1. The V segment lost 3 bases and the J segment 4 bases; nucleotides outside the gene matches: 13. This CDR3 spans 17 amino acids. CDR1 and CDR2 from the germline V gene are LGHDT and YNNKEL (reference sequence). The CDR3 DNA reads TGTGCCAGCAGCCATGCATTCCAGGGGGCGCAGGGAGAGACCCAGTACTTC. Translated, it gives CASSHAFQGAQGETQYF.

The chain combines TRBV11-2 with TRBJ1-2, with 10 positions matching TRBD1. The CDR3 totals 18 residues. CDR1 SGHAT and CDR2 FQNNGV come from the germline V gene. Unmatched junction bases numbered 16, after V lost 4 bases and J lost 5 bases. The CDR3 bases are TGTGCCAGCAGCTCACCTAGGACAGGGGGTGGTCGGGAATATGGCTACACCTTC. This encodes CASSSPRTGGGREYGYTF.

This clone was observed a single time. This chain links TRBV27 with TRBJ2-7, with D possibly matching TRBD2 (6 bases). Trimming removed 5 bases at V and 3 bases at J, with 8 bases between. CDR1 is MNHEY and CDR2 is SMNVEV in the germline V gene (reference sequence). CDR3 length equals 12 residues. As DNA, the CDR3 is TGTGCCAGCAGTCTGCGGGGCTACGAGCAGTACTTC. Residues: CASSLRGYEQYF.

V usage is TRBV7-2 and J usage is TRBJ2-7; 8 bases align to TRBD1. Losses at the gene ends were 5 bases for V and 2 bases for J; bases not matched to a gene: 2. This CDR3 contains 13 residues. Looked up from germline, CDR1 is SGHTA and CDR2 is FQGNSA. CDR3 DNA sequence: TGTGCCAGCAGCCTGACAGGGGCCTACGAGCAGTACTTC. It codes for CASSLTGAYEQYF.

A few counts support this clone. The chain carries TRBV30 and TRBJ1-2, with no clear D. The CDR3 is 13 amino acids. Germline V CDR1 and CDR2: GTSNPN, SVGIG (reference sequence). Trimming took 5 bases from V and 5 from J, leaving 15 bases between them. The CDR3 region is CAWGYSLEYGYTF. Here the CDR3 DNA reads TGTGCCTGGGGTTACTCCCTTGAATATGGCTACACCTTC. Variable domain in full (rest from reference TRBV30 and TRBJ1-2): SQTIHQWPATLVQPVGSPLSLECTVEGTSNPNLYWYRQAAGRGLQLLFYSVGIGQISSEVPQNLSASRPQDRQFILSSKKLLLSDSGFYLCAWGYSLEYGYTFGSGTRLTVV.

J is TRBJ2-7 and V is TRBV12-2; TRBD1 is the table's D call, not checked against the DNA. TRBV12-2 is classified as a pseudogene. The CDR3 is 14 residues long. The CDR3 region has the DNA TGTGCAAGTCGCCCAATCAGGGTCGTCGACGAGCAGTACTTC. This codes for CASRPIRVVDEQYF.

V gene TRBV3-1 (or the pseudogene TRBV3-2) combines with J gene TRBJ1-2, with D possibly being TRBD1 (5 bases). Germline CDR1 LGHDT, CDR2 YNNKEL (reference sequence). This CDR3 region has 14 residues. V lost 4 bases and J 8 bases, leaving 17 bases between the germline ends. CDR3 region: CASSPGERVWGYTF. In DNA, the CDR3 is TGTGCCAGCAGCCCGGGGGAAAGAGTGTGGGGCTACACCTTC.

The chain recombines TRBV12-5 with TRBJ2-7; 7 bases agree with TRBD2. With V trimmed by 0 bases and J by 5 bases, 10 bases remained unmatched. The germline V gene has CDR1 LGHNT and CDR2 FRNRAP. CDR3 size: 16 residues. The CDR3: CASGLVLGREAHEQYF. CDR3 sequence (DNA): TGTGCTAGTGGTTTGGTACTAGGGAGGGAAGCTCACGAGCAGTACTTC.

This chain connects TRBV7-6 to TRBJ1-2; 8 bases fit TRBD1. V shed 5 bases and J 10 bases; nucleotides not matched to a gene: 12. The CDR3 extends over 14 amino acids. Germline lookup yields CDR1 SGHVS and CDR2 FNYEAQ. In nucleotides, the CDR3 is TGTGCCAGCAGCCATGACAGGGGTCCCCTCTCCTACACCTTC. Amino acids: CASSHDRGPLSYTF.

This chain joins TRBV27 and TRBJ1-2; D is possibly TRBD1 (5 bases). CDR1 is MNHEY, CDR2 SMNVEV, per germline (reference sequence). The CDR3 totals 14 residues. The V and J ends lost 6 bases and 5 bases respectively, with 16 bases between them. The CDR3 protein is CASSYRGVSYGYTF. CDR3 nucleotides: TGTGCCAGCAGCTACCGGGGGGTATCATATGGCTACACCTTC.

As DNA, the CDR3 is TGTGCCAGCAGCTTGCAGGCGAGGGGGTTAGGGTCACCCCTCCACTTT. Translation gives CASSLQARGLGSPLHF. The J gene is TRBJ1-6, the V gene TRBV5-6, with D perhaps TRBD1 (6 bases). This CDR3 contains 16 residues. The V gene's germline CDR1 is SGHDT and CDR2 YYEEEE. The V and J ends lost 1 base and 10 bases respectively, with 18 bases between them.

The chain is built from TRBV5-5 and TRBJ1-1, with 7 bases fitting TRBD1. Losses at the gene ends were 4 bases for V and 0 bases for J; bases not matched to a gene: 6. This CDR3 is built from 15 residues. From germline, CDR1 is SGHKS and CDR2 YYEKEE (reference sequence). CDR3 sequence reads: CASSPWTGLNTEAFF. The DNA for the CDR3 is TGTGCCAGCAGCCCTTGGACAGGCTTGAACACTGAAGCTTTCTTT.

The chain has TRBV14 and TRBJ2-7; D gene unclear. Germline CDR1 and CDR2: SGHDN and FVKESK. V was trimmed by 2 bases and J by 3 bases, leaving 2 bases between them. The CDR3 loop spans 11 amino acids. DNA for the CDR3: TGTGCCAGCAGCCAATACTACGAGCAGTACTTC. Encoded protein: CASSQYYEQYF.

This rearrangement joins TRBV5-6 to TRBJ1-2, with a tentative D call TRBD1 (6 bases). The ends were cut back, 0 bases at V and 7 bases at J, with 16 bases in the middle. Per the germline V gene, CDR1 is SGHDT and CDR2 is YYEEEE. There are 15 residues in the CDR3. In DNA form, the CDR3 reads TGTGCCAGCAGCTTGGGATATGGGGGCGCAGGTGGCTACACCTTC. It is translated as CASSLGYGGAGGYTF.